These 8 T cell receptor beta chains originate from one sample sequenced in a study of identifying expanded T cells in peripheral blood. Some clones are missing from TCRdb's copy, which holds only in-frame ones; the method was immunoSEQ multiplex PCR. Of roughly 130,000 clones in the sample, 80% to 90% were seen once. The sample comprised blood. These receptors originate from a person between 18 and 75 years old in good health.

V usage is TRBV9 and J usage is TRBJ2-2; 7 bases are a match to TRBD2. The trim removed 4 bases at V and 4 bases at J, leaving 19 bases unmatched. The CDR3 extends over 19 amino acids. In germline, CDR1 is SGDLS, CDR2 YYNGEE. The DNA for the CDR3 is TGTGCCAGCAGCTTTAGTGGGCGGACGGGAGGACCGAGCACCGGGGAGCTGTTTTTT. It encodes CASSFSGRTGGPSTGELFF.

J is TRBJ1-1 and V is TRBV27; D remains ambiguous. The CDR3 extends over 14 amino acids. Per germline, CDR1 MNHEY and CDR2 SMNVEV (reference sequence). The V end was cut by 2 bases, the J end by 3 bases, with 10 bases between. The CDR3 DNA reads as TGTGCCAGCAGTTTAGGCGGATTCTACACTGAAGCTTTCTTT. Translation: CASSLGGFYTEAFF.

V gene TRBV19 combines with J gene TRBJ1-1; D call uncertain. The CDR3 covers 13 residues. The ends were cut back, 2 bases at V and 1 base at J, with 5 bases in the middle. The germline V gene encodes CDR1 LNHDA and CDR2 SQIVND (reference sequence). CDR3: CASSISTNTEAFF. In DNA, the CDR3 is TGTGCCAGTAGTATATCCACGAACACTGAAGCTTTCTTT. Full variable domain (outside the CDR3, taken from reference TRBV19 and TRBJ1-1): DGGITQSPKYLFRKEGQNVTLSCEQNLNHDAMYWYRQDPGQGLRLIYYSQIVNDFQKGDIAEGYSVSREKKESFPLTVTSAQKNPTAFYLCASSISTNTEAFFGQGTRLTVV.

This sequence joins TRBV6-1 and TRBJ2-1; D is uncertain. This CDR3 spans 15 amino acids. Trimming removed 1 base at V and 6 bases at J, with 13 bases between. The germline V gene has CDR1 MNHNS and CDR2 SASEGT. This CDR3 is CASSEVGSKVNEQFF. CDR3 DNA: TGTGCCAGCAGTGAAGTCGGGTCAAAGGTCAATGAGCAGTTCTTC.

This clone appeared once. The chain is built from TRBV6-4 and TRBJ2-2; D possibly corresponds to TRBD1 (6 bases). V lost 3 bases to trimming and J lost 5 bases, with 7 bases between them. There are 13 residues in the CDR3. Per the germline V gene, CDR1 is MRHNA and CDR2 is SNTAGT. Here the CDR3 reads CASSEQGTGELFF. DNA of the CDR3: TGTGCCAGCAGTGAACAGGGAACCGGGGAGCTGTTTTTT.

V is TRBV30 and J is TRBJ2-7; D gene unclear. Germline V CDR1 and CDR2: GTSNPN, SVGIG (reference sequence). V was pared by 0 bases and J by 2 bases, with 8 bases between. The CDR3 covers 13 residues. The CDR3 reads CAWSVLRAYEQYF. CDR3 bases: TGTGCCTGGAGTGTACTCCGGGCCTACGAGCAGTACTTC.

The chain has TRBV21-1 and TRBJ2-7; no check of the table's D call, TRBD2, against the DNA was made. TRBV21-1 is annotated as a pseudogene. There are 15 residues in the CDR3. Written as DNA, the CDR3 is TGTGCCAGCAGCTACCGACTACACGACGCCGACGAGCAGTACTTC. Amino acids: CASSYRLHDADEQYF.

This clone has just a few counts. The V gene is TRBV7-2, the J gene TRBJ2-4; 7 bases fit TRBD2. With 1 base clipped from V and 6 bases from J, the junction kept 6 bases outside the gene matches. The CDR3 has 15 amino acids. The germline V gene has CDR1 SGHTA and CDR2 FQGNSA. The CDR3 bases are TGTGCCAGCAGCTTAGATGGCGCTAGCGGAAACATTCAGTACTTC. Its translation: CASSLDGASGNIQYF. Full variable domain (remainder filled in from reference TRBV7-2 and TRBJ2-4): GAGVSQSPSNKVTEKGKDVELRCDPISGHTALYWYRQSLGQGLEFLIYFQGNSAPDKSGLPSDRFSAERTGGSVSTLTIQRTQQEDSAVYLCASSLDGASGNIQYFGAGTRLSVL.